This is a list of T cell receptor beta chains from one sample in a study of shared clonotypes between healthy human individuals. Clones were read by immunoSEQ multiplex PCR, and TCRdb kept only the in-frame ones, dropping some. The sample consists of about 1 million clones, about 75% of them appearing once. The sample comprised memory CD4+ T cells sorted from blood. Receptors were obtained from a man aged 18 to 29 in good health. CDR3s include the opening cysteine and the closing phenylalanine or tryptophan. The D gene is left open where the match is weak. Clone size is not always given. Where it is, it says once, few, many or a class for expanded clones.

D gene	clone size	J gene	V gene	CDR3 protein	CDR3 DNA
NA	NA	TRBJ2-1	TRBV7-9	CASSLLGANEQFF	TGTGCCAGCAGCCTCCTCGGTGCCAATGAGCAGTTCTTC
NA	NA	TRBJ2-3	TRBV5-6	CASSLWVFTDTQYF	TGTGCCAGCAGCTTGTGGGTATTCACAGATACGCAGTATTTT
NA	NA	TRBJ2-2	TRBV28	CASMGPLRTGELFF	TGTGCCAGCATGGGGCCACTAAGGACCGGGGAGCTGTTTTTT
TRBD1	NA	TRBJ1-2	TRBV6-5	CASSWGTAGTGGYTF	TGTGCCAGCAGTTGGGGGACAGCCGGGACGGGCGGCTACACCTTC
NA	NA	TRBJ1-1	TRBV10-3	CAISVTDTEAFF	TGTGCCATCAGCGTGACGGACACTGAAGCTTTCTTT
TRBD2	NA	TRBJ2-7	TRBV28	CASSWSGGSSYEQYF	TGTGCCAGCAGTTGGAGCGGGGGAAGCTCCTACGAGCAGTACTTC
NA	few	TRBJ2-7	TRBV30	CAWTRGLTYEQYF	TGTGCCTGGACTCGGGGTTTAACCTACGAGCAGTACTTC
NA	NA	TRBJ2-2	TRBV15	CATSSQLGKPNTGELFF	TGTGCCACCAGCAGCCAGCTAGGAAAGCCGAACACCGGGGAGCTGTTTTTT
TRBD2	NA	TRBJ2-1	TRBV7-2	CASSFWTSGSNEQFF	TGTGCCAGCAGCTTTTGGACTAGCGGGAGCAATGAGCAGTTCTTC
TRBD2	few	TRBJ2-2	TRBV7-2	CASSLARLAGAGGELFF	TGTGCCAGCAGCTTAGCTCGGCTAGCGGGAGCGGGCGGGGAGCTGTTTTTT
TRBD1	once	TRBJ1-2	TRBV6-6	CASSYYGQGDGYGYTF	TGTGCCAGCAGTTACTATGGACAGGGGGATGGATATGGCTACACCTTC
TRBD2	NA	TRBJ2-5	TRBV4-3	CASSQDRGLADAKQETQYF	TGCGCCAGCAGCCAAGATAGAGGGCTAGCGGACGCAAAACAAGAGACCCAGTACTTC
TRBD2	NA	TRBJ2-7	TRBV5-1	CASRPTSGSAYEQYF	TGCGCCAGCCGCCCCACTAGCGGAAGCGCGTACGAGCAGTACTTC
NA	NA	TRBJ1-2	TRBV25-1	CASSESGFHYGYTF	TGTGCCAGCAGTGAAAGTGGATTTCACTATGGCTACACCTTC
NA	NA	TRBJ2-7	TRBV5-4	CASSPVQGTYEQYF	TGTGCCAGCAGCCCGGTACAGGGTACCTACGAGCAGTACTTC
NA	NA	TRBJ1-6	TRBV6-1	CASREPGGPSSYNSPLHF	TGTGCCAGCAGGGAACCCGGAGGGCCGAGCTCCTATAATTCACCCCTCCACTTT
TRBD1	NA	TRBJ1-6	TRBV28	CASSLGDRASPLHF	TGTGCCAGCAGTTTAGGGGACAGGGCTTCACCCCTCCACTTT
NA	NA	TRBJ1-6	TRBV6-5	CAAAGGPNSPLHF	TGTGCCGCTGCGGGGGGCCCTAATTCACCCCTCCACTTT
NA	once	TRBJ1-2	TRBV19	CASAGANYGYTF	TGTGCCAGTGCGGGAGCTAACTATGGCTACACCTTC
TRBD1	NA	TRBJ1-2	TRBV6-1	CASSEVIDSGTGTF	TGTGCCAGCAGTGAAGTAATAGATTCTGGGACAGGGACTTTC
NA	NA	TRBJ2-5	TRBV7-2	CASSWRSSETQYF	TGTGCCAGCAGCTGGCGTTCCTCGGAGACCCAGTACTTC
NA	few	TRBJ1-5	TRBV30	CAWRGNRGNQPQHF	TGTGCCTGGAGGGGTAACCGGGGGAATCAGCCCCAGCATTTT